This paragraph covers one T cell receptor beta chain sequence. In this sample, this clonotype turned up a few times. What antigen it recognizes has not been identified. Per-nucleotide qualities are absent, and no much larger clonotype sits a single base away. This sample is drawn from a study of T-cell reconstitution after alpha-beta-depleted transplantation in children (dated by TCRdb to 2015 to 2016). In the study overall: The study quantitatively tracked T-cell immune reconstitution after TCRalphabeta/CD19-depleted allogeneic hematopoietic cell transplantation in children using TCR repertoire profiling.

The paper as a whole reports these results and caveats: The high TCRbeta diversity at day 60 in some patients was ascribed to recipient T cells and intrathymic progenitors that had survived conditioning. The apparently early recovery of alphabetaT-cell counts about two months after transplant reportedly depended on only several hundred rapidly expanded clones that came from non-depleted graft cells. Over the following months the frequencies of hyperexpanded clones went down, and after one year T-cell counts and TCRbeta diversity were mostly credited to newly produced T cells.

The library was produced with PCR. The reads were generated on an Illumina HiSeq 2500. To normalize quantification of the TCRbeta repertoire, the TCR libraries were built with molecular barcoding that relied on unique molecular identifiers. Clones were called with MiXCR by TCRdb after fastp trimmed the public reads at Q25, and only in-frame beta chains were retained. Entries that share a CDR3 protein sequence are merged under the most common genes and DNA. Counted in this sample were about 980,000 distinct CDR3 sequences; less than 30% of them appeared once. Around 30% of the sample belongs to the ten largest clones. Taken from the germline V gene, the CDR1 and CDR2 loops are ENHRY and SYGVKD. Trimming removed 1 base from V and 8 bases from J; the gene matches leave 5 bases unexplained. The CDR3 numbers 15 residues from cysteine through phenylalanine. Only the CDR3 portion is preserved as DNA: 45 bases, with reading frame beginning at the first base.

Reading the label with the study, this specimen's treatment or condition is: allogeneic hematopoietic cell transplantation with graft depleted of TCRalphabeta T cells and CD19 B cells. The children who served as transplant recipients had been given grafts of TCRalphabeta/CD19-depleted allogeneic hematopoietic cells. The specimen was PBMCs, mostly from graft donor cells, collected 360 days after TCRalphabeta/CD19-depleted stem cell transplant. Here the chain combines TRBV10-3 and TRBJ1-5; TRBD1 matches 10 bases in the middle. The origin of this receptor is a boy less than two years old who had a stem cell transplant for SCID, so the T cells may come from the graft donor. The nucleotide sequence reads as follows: TGTGCCATCAGTGAGTGGGACAGGGGATTGGAGCCCCAGCATTTT. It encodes CAISEWDRGLEPQHF.